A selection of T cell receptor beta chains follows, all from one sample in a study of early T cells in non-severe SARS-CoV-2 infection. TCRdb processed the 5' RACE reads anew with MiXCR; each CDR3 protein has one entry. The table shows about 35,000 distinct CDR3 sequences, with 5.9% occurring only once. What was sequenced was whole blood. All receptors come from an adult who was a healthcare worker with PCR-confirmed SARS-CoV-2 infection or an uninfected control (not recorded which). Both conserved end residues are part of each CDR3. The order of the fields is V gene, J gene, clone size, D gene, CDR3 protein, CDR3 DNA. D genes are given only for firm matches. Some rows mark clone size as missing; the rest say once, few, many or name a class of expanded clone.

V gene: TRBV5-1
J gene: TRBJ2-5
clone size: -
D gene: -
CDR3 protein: CASRADSPVHTQYF
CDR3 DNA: TGCGCCAGCAGGGCGGACAGCCCCGTGCATACCCAGTACTTC

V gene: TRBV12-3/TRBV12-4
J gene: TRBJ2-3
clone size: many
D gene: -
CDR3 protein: CASSLGGVSTSSTDTQYF
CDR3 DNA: TGTGCCAGCAGTTTAGGGGGAGTTTCTACCAGTAGCACAGATACGCAGTATTTT

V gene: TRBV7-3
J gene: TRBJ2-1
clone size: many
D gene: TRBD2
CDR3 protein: CASSRLLASYNEQFF
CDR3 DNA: TGTGCCAGCAGCAGGCTACTAGCGTCTTACAATGAGCAGTTCTTC

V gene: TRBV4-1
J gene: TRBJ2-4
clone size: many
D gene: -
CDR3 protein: CASSQLGLAKNIQYF
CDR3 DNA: TGCGCCAGCAGCCAATTGGGCCTAGCCAAAAACATTCAGTACTTC

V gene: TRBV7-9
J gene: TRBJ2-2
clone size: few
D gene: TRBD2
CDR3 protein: CASSSRLAGATGELFF
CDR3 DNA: TGTGCCAGCAGCTCCAGACTAGCGGGAGCAACCGGGGAGCTGTTTTTT

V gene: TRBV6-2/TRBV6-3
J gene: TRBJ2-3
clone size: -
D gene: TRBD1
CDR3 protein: CASSFDRASTDTQYF
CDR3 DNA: TGTGCCAGCAGCTTTGACAGGGCTAGCACAGATACGCAGTATTTT

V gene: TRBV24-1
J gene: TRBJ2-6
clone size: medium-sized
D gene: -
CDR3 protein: CATSEGHPGANVLTF
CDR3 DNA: TGTGCCACCAGTGAGGGACACCCTGGGGCCAACGTCCTGACTTTC

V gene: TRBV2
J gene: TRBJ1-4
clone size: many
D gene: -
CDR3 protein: CAQEGYRGEKLFF
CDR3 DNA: TGTGCGCAAGAGGGATATCGGGGTGAAAAACTGTTTTTT

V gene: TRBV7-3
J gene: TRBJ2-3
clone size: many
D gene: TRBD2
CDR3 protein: CASSHPGSGSGDTQYF
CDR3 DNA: TGTGCCAGCAGCCACCCGGGTAGCGGGAGTGGTGATACGCAGTATTTT

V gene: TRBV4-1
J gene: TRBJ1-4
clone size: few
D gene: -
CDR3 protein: CASSQGGPNEKLFF
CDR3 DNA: TGCGCCAGCAGCCAAGGGGGTCCTAATGAAAAACTGTTTTTT

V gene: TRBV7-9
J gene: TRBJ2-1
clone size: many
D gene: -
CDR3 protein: CASVGLAETSSYNEQFF
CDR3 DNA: TGTGCCAGCGTGGGTTTAGCGGAAACTAGCTCCTACAATGAGCAGTTCTTC

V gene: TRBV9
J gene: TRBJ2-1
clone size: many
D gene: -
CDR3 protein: CASSVVERRNNEQFF
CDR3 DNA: TGTGCCAGCAGCGTAGTGGAAAGGCGGAACAATGAGCAGTTCTTC

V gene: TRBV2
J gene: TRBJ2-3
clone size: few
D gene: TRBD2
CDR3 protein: CASSDLSGLAGIEADTQYF
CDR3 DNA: TGTGCCAGCAGTGATTTATCCGGACTAGCGGGTATTGAGGCAGATACGCAGTATTTT

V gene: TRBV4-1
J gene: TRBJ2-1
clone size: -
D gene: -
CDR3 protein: CASSQDLTSFSYNEQFF
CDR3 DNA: TGCGCCAGCAGCCAAGACCTGACTAGTTTCTCCTACAATGAGCAGTTCTTC

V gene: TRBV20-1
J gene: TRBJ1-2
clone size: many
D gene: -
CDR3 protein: CSARDRDYGYTF
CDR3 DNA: TGCAGTGCTAGAGACAGGGACTATGGCTACACCTTC

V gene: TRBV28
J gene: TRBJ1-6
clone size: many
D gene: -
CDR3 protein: CASSLLRLQGLINSPLHF
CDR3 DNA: TGTGCCAGCAGTTTACTCCGTCTTCAGGGCCTAATTAATTCACCCCTCCACTTT

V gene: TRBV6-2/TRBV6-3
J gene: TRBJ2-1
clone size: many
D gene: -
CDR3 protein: CASSSSGFGGFF
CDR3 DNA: TGTGCCAGCAGTTCATCGGGGTTTGGGGGGTTCTTC

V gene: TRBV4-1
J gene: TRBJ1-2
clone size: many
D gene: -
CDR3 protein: CASSQDAGKSQGYTF
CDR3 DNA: TGCGCCAGCAGCCAAGACGCGGGTAAGAGTCAAGGCTACACCTTC

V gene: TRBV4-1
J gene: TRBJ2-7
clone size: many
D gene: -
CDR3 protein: CASSPSLQPYEQYF
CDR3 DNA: TGCGCCAGCTCCCCAAGCCTTCAGCCCTACGAGCAGTACTTC

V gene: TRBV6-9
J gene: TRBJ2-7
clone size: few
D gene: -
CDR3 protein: CASSSVSGTNYEQYF
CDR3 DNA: TGTGCCAGCAGTTCAGTGTCCGGGACAAACTACGAGCAGTACTTC

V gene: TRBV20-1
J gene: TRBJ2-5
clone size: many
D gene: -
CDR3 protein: CSARSARAQETQYF
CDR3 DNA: TGCAGTGCTAGATCAGCGCGGGCCCAAGAGACCCAGTACTTC

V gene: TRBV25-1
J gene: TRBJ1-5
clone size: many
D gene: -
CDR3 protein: CASSESENQPQHF
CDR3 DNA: TGTGCCAGCAGTGAATCGGAGAATCAGCCCCAGCATTTT

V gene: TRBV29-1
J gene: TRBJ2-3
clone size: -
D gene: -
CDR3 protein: CSGRAHTQYF
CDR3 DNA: TGCAGCGGGCGGGCCCATACGCAGTATTTT

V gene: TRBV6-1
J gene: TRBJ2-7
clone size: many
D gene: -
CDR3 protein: CASSEAPDFGQYF
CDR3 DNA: TGTGCCAGCAGTGAAGCTCCGGATTTCGGGCAGTACTTC

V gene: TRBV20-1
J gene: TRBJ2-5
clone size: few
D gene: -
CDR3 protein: CSADGYGETQYF
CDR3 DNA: TGCAGTGCCGACGGGTACGGGGAGACCCAGTACTTC

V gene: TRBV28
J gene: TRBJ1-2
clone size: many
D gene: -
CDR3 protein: CGAEGNYGYTF
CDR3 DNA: TGTGGTGCCGAGGGTAACTATGGCTACACCTTC

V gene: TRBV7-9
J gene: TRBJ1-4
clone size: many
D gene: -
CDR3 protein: CASSSSGPEKLFF
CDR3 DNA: TGTGCCAGCAGCAGTAGCGGGCCCGAAAAACTGTTTTTT

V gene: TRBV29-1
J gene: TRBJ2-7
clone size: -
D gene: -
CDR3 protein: CSALYEEYEQYF
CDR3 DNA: TGCAGCGCCCTCTACGAGGAGTACGAGCAGTACTTC

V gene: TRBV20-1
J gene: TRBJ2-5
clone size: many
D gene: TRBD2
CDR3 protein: CSARDRLAGTWETQYF
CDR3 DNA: TGCAGTGCTAGAGACAGGCTAGCGGGGACTTGGGAGACCCAGTACTTC

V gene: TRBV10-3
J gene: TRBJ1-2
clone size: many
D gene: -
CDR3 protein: CAISGTNLNYGYTF
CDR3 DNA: TGTGCCATCAGCGGCACAAACCTTAACTATGGCTACACCTTC

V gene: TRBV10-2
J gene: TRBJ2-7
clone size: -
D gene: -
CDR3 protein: CASLEGGGTYEQYF
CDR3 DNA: TGCGCCAGCTTAGAGGGGGGGGGAACCTACGAGCAGTACTTC

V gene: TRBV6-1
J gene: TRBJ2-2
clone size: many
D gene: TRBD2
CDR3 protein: CASSEEAAGGFSGELFF
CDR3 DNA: TGTGCCAGCAGTGAAGAGGCAGCGGGAGGATTCAGCGGGGAGCTGTTTTTT

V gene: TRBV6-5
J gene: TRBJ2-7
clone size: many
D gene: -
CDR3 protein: CASSGYADVNEQYF
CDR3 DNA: TGTGCCAGCAGTGGATACGCGGACGTAAACGAGCAGTACTTC

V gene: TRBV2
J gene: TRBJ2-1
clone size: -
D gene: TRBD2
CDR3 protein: CASSATSRDNEQFF
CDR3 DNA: TGTGCCAGCAGTGCGACTAGCCGAGACAATGAGCAGTTCTTC

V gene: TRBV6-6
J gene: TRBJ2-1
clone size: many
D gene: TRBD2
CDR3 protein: CASTAPTGTSGGNEQFF
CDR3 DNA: TGTGCCAGCACCGCTCCGACCGGGACTAGCGGCGGGAATGAGCAGTTCTTC

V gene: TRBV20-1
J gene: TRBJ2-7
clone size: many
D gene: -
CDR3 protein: CSARAPGVGPYEQYF
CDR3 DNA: TGCAGTGCTAGAGCCCCAGGGGTTGGACCCTACGAGCAGTACTTC

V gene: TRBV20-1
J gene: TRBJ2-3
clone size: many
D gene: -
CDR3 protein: CSAPAPSASTDTQYF
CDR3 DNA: TGCAGTGCTCCCGCCCCCAGCGCCAGCACAGATACGCAGTATTTT

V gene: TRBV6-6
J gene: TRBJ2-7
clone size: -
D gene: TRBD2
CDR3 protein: CASSLNSAGGPGEQYF
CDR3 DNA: TGTGCCAGCAGCCTGAATTCAGCGGGAGGGCCTGGCGAGCAGTACTTC

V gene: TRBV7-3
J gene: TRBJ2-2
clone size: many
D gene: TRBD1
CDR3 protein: CASSSQGAGELFF
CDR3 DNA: TGTGCCAGCAGCTCACAGGGGGCCGGGGAGCTGTTTTTT

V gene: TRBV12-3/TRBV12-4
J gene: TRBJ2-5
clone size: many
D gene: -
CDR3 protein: CASSPRQLQETQYF
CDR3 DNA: TGTGCCAGCAGTCCTAGACAACTACAAGAGACCCAGTACTTC

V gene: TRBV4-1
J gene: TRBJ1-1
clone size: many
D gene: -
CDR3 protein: CASSQRGGMNTEAFF
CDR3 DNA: TGCGCCAGCAGCCAAAGGGGGGGGATGAACACTGAAGCTTTCTTT

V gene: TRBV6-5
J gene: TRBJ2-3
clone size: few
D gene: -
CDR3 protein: CASSYGGRSTDTQYF
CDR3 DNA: TGTGCCAGCAGTTACGGGGGCCGGAGCACAGATACGCAGTATTTT

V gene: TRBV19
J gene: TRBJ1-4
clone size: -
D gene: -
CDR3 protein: CASSVFGNEKLFF
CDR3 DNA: TGTGCCAGTAGTGTGTTCGGGAATGAAAAACTGTTTTTT

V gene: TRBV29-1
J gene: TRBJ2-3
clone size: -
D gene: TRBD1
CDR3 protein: CSVAGTGSTDTQYF
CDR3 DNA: TGCAGCGTAGCCGGGACAGGTAGCACAGATACGCAGTATTTT

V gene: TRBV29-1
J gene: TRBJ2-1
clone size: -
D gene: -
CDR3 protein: CSVLVIEQFF
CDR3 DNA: TGCAGCGTGTTGGTAATTGAGCAGTTCTTC

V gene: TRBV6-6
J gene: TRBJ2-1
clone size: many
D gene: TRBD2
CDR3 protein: CASSYSSGSSYNEQFF
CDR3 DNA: TGTGCCAGCAGTTACTCTAGCGGGAGCTCCTACAATGAGCAGTTCTTC

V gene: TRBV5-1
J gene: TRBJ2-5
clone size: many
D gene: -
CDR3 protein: CASSLEGEETQYF
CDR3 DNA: TGCGCCAGCAGCTTGGAGGGGGAGGAGACCCAGTACTTC

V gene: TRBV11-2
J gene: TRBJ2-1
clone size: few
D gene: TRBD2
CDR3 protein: CASSLLAGGNEQFF
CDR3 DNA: TGTGCCAGCAGCCTACTAGCGGGAGGCAATGAGCAGTTCTTC

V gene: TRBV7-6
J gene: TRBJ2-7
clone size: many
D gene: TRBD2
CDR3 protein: CASSLGTSGSTPYEQYF
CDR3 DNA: TGTGCCAGCAGCTTAGGGACTAGCGGGAGTACTCCGTACGAGCAGTACTTC

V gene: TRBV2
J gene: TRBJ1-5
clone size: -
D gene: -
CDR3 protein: CASSVGRPQPQHF
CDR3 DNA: TGTGCCAGCAGTGTCGGCAGACCGCAGCCCCAGCATTTT

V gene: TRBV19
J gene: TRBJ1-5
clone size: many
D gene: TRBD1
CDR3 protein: CASKPDRGYSNQPQHF
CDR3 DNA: TGTGCCAGTAAACCCGACAGGGGTTATAGCAATCAGCCCCAGCATTTT

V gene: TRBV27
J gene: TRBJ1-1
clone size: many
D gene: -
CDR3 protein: CASSAGAGVAFF
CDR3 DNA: TGTGCCAGCTCCGCCGGGGCAGGGGTAGCTTTCTTT

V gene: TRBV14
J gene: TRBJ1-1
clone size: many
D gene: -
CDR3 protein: CASSQWVTGSGEAFF
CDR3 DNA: TGTGCCAGCAGCCAATGGGTCACCGGATCGGGTGAAGCTTTCTTT

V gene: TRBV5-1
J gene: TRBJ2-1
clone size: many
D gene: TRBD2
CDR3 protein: CASSRTPGLAGEQFF
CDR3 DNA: TGCGCCAGCAGCAGAACACCGGGACTAGCGGGAGAGCAGTTCTTC

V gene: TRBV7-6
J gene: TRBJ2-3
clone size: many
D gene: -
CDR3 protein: CASSFGILDTQYF
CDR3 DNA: TGTGCCAGCAGCTTCGGGATCCTAGATACGCAGTATTTT